The source of this T cell receptor (beta chain) is a study of T-cell memory formation after mild COVID-19. The overall study: In these data, TCR clusters were largely donor specific.

The germline V and J ends were trimmed by 5 bases and 4 bases, with 18 bases remaining between them. CDR1 and CDR2 (germline): SGHVS, FNYEAQ. This CDR3 spans 15 amino acids. Study-wide findings and caveats: Day 15 to 85 contracting clones showed balanced CD4/CD8; later expanders leaned CD4+.

Turning to this clonotype: Its antigen is still unknown.

One entry per CDR3 protein, called by TCRdb with MiXCR from the 5' RACE reads. The sample lists about 610,000 distinct CDR3 sequences; roughly 17% were seen once. The rearrangement links TRBV7-6 to TRBJ2-7; TRBD1 or TRBD2 may be the D gene (5 bases each). Sequenced sample: PBMCs or a T cell subset sorted from them (not recorded which). The source of this sequence is an adult woman who had mild COVID-19 (a few samples of this study predate the infection). Cell type and time point are not known. In DNA, the CDR3 is TGTGCCAGCAGCATCCATGGGGGTGTTGCGTACGAGCAGTACTTC. Translation gives CASSIHGGVAYEQYF.